This T cell receptor (beta chain) was profiled in a study of human CD8 memory T cell subsets. Germline values: CDR1 ENHRY, CDR2 SYGVKD. The CDR3 loop spans 14 amino acids. As to this clonotype: Its target is unknown.

Construction of TCR beta libraries was accomplished by means of UMI-labeled 5' RACE. One entry per CDR3 protein, without DNA, is what TCRdb gives after re-calling the 5' RACE reads. The repertoire shows thousands of distinct CDR3 sequences; the top ten hold roughly 22%. Per subset, duplicate vials of about 150,000 sorted CD8+ T cells supplied RNA. General observations from the study: For this study, sequencing was restricted to the T cell receptor beta chains only.

The genes are TRBV10-3 and TRBJ2-1; TCRdb outputs TRBD1, but without DNA this stays unchecked. The sequenced sample was CD8+ stem-like memory T cells (TSCM and TCM) sorted from PBMCs. Subset given: stem-like memory CD8 T cells (TSTEM), CCR7+ PD-1- TIGIT-. The receptor comes from a human donor in good health. The CDR3 spells CAINFPRGYNEQFF.